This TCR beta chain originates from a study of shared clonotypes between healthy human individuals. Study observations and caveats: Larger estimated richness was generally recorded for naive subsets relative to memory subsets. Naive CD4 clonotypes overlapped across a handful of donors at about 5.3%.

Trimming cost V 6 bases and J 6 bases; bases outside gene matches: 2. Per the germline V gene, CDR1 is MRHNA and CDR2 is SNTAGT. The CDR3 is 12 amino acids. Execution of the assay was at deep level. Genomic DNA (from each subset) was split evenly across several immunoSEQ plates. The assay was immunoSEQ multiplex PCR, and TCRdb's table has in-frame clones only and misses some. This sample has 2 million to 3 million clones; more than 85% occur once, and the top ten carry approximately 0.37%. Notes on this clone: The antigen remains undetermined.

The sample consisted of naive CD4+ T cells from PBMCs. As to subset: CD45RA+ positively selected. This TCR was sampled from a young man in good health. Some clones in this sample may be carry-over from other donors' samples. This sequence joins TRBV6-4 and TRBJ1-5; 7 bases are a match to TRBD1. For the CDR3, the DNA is TGTGCCAGCAGCGGGGACAGTCAGCCCCAGCATTTT. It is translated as CASSGDSQPQHF.